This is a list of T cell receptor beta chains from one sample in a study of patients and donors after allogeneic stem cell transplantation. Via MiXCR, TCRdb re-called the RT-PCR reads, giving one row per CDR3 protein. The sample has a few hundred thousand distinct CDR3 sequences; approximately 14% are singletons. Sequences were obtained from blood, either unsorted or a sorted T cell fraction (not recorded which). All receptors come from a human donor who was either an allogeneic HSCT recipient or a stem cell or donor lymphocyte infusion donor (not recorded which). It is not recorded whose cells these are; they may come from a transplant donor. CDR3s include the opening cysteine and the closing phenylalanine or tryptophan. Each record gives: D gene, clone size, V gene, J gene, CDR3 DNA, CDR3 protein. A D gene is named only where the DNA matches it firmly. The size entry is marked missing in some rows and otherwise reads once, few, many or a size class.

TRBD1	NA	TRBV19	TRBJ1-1	TGTGCCAGTAGTCGGGACAGGGCAGGGAACACTGAAGCTTTCTTT	CASSRDRAGNTEAFF
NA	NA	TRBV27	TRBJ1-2	TGTGCCAGCAGTTTAAGGTTCGACACGTATGGCTACACCTTC	CASSLRFDTYGYTF
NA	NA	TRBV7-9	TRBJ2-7	TGTGCCAGCAGCTTATCTGGCGGGTTCGGCGAGCAGTACTTC	CASSLSGGFGEQYF
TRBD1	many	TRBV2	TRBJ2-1	TGTGCCAGCAGCCGGAACAGGGGAAATGAGCAGTTCTTC	CASSRNRGNEQFF
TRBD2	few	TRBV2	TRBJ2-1	TGTGCCAGCAAGGGACTAGCGGGGTTAAATGAGCAGTTCTTC	CASKGLAGLNEQFF
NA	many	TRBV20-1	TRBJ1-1	TGCAGTGCACCTCGCGGGGGGAGTTTTGAAGCTTTCTTT	CSAPRGGSFEAFF
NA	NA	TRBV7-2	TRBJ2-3	TGTGCCAGCAGCCCCGGACAGCGCACAGATACGCAGTATTTT	CASSPGQRTDTQYF
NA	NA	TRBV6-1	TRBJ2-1	TGTGCCAGCAGTGTTTACGATGAGCAGTTCTTC	CASSVYDEQFF
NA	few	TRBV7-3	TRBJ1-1	TGTGCCAGCAGCCCGTCGATGGGCTCGAACACTGAAGCTTTCTTT	CASSPSMGSNTEAFF
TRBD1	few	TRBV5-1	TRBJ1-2	TGCGCCAGCAGGGAAGGGACAGCAAGCTATGGCTACACCTTC	CASREGTASYGYTF
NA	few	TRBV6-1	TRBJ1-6	TGTGCCAGCAGTGTTTCAACCCCGGGCCCATTGGGAGATTCACCCCTCCACTTT	CASSVSTPGPLGDSPLHF
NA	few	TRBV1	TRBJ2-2	TGCACCAGCAGCCAAGATGTGACCGGGGAGCTGTTTTTT	CTSSQDVTGELFF
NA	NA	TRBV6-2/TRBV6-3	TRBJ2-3	TGTGCCAGCAGTTATGGACACAACACAGATACGCAGTATTTT	CASSYGHNTDTQYF
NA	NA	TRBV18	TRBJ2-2	TGTGCCAGCTCACCACTATTGACAGTATGGAACACCGGGGAGCTGTTTTTT	CASSPLLTVWNTGELFF
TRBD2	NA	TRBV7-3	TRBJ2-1	TGTGCCAGCAGCCGAACCATCGCTAGCGGGCTCAATGAGCAGTTCTTC	CASSRTIASGLNEQFF
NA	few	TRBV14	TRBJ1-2	TGTGCCAGCAGCCAAACCTTCGAGACAGGATACTATGGCTACACCTTC	CASSQTFETGYYGYTF
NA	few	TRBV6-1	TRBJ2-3	TGTGCCAGCAGTGAAGCTTCCATAGCGGCAACTAGCACAGATACGCAGTATTTT	CASSEASIAATSTDTQYF
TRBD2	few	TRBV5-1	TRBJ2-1	TGCGCCAGCAGCCCTAACGAGGTAGCGGGAGTACACAATGAGCAGTTCTTC	CASSPNEVAGVHNEQFF
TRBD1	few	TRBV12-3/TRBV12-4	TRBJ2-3	TGTGCCAGCAGTTTGGGACAGTCCGGCACAGATACGCAGTATTTT	CASSLGQSGTDTQYF
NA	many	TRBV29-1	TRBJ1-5	TGCAGCGCCGCGGACGGTAGCAATCAGCCCCAGCATTTT	CSAADGSNQPQHF
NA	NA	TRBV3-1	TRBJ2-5	TGTGGCAGCAGCCATACAGGGAAAGAGACCCAGTACTTC	CGSSHTGKETQYF
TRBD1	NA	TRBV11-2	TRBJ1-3	TGTGCCAGCAGCGACTCGACAGGGATCGCCGGAAACACCATATATTTT	CASSDSTGIAGNTIYF
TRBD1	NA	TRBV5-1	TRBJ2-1	TGCGCCAGCAGAACGTTGGGACAGGAATACAATGAGCAGTTCTTC	CASRTLGQEYNEQFF
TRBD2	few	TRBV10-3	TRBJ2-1	TGTGCCATCAGTGACCCTGATAGGGCTAGCGGGGTGTACAATGAGCAGTTCTTC	CAISDPDRASGVYNEQFF
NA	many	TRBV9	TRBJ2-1	TGTGCCAGCAGCGAGGGTCCTTACAATGAGCAGTTCTTC	CASSEGPYNEQFF
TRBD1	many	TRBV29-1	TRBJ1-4	TGCAGCTGGACGCGAACAGGGGGAGGTGAAAAACTGTTTTTT	CSWTRTGGGEKLFF
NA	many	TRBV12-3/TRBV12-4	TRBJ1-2	TGTGCCAGCAGTTTATTTGAAGGAAACTATGGCTACACCTTC	CASSLFEGNYGYTF
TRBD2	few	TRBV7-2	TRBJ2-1	TGTGCCAGCAGCTTAGTCGGCGGGGGGGCGGTCAAGGAGCAGTTCTTC	CASSLVGGGAVKEQFF
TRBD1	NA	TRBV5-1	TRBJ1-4	TGCGCCAGCAGCGGCTCCGGGACAGGGTATGAAAAACTGTTTTTT	CASSGSGTGYEKLFF
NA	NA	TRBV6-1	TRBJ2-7	TGTGCCAGCACCGACCGTGTTGGGGGCGAGCAGTACTTC	CASTDRVGGEQYF
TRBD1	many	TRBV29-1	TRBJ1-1	TGCAGCGTTGGACAGGGAGGGAGCACTGAAGCTTTCTTT	CSVGQGGSTEAFF
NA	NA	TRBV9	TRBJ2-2	TGTGCCAGCAGCTCTATAGGGACGTTTGGCGGGGAGCTGTTTTTT	CASSSIGTFGGELFF
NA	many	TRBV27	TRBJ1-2	TGTGCCAGCAGTTTAAAAGACAACCGAGGCTCGGGCTACACCTTC	CASSLKDNRGSGYTF
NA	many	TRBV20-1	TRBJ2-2	TGCAGTGCCCCAAAGCCCCCGAACACCGGGGAGCTGTTTTTT	CSAPKPPNTGELFF
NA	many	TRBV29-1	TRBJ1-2	TGCAGCGTTGTGGAGGTAGCTAACTATGGCTACACCTTC	CSVVEVANYGYTF
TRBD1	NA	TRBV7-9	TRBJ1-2	TGTGCCAGCAGCTTTGACGGGGACAGGGCGGTTTTGTATGGCTACACCTTC	CASSFDGDRAVLYGYTF
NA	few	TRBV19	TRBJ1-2	TGTGCCAGTAGTATAGACGCAGGCGGCAACTATGGCTACACCTTC	CASSIDAGGNYGYTF
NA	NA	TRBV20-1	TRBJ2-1	TGCAGTGCTAGGCTGCCCCACGATGAGCAGTTCTTC	CSARLPHDEQFF
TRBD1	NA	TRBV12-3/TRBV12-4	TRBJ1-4	TGTGCCAGCAGTTTTGGCGACAGGGCACGTAATGAAAAACTGTTTTTT	CASSFGDRARNEKLFF
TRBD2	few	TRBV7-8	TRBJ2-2	TGTGCCAGCAGCCCCCACGGGGGGGAGAACACCGGGGAGCTGTTTTTT	CASSPHGGENTGELFF